This T cell receptor beta chain was profiled in a study of blood T cells in healthy people across ages. Primers used in a second PCR of roughly 7 to 11 cycles were a sample-barcoded 5' primer and a J-beta primer mix. Each CDR3 protein is one row after TCRdb ran MiXCR on the 5' RACE reads. This table has fewer than 800,000 distinct CDR3 sequences, about 32% appearing once. Germline CDR1 reads MNHEY; CDR2 reads SVGEGT. The CDR3 length is 15 residues. V shed 3 bases and J shed 0 bases, with 11 bases lying between them. In regard to this clonotype: This may arise from a read error, as a much more abundant clone is one base away.

The TCR sequence derives from a woman aged 80 or older in good health. Source material: blood. The chain has TRBV6-2 or TRBV6-3 and TRBJ1-1, with D unclear. The CDR3 bases are TGTGCCAGCAGTTATTGTGATTGGGTGAACACTGAAGCTTTCTTT. Protein: CASSYCDWVNTEAFF.